This TCR beta chain was recorded in a study of CD8+ T cells in alopecia areata. TCR sequencing used cDNA made by reverse transcription of extracted RNA. Clones were read by immunoSEQ multiplex PCR, and TCRdb kept only the in-frame ones, dropping some. This sample has about 98,000 clones, with over 40% found just once. The CDR3 length is 17 residues. Trimming at V came to 4 bases and at J to 2 bases, leaving 16 bases not matched to a gene. Germline V gene data show CDR1 as SQVTM and CDR2 as ANQGSEA. This chain connects TRBV29-1 to TRBJ1-2, with TRBD1 matching 7 bases. The specimen was CD4+ T cells sorted from blood. The clonotype originates from a human donor with alopecia areata. The DNA of the CDR3 is TGCAGCGTTGTATCTAGGACAGGCGCAGGAGGCAACTATGGCTACACCTTC. It yields the protein CSVVSRTGAGGNYGYTF.